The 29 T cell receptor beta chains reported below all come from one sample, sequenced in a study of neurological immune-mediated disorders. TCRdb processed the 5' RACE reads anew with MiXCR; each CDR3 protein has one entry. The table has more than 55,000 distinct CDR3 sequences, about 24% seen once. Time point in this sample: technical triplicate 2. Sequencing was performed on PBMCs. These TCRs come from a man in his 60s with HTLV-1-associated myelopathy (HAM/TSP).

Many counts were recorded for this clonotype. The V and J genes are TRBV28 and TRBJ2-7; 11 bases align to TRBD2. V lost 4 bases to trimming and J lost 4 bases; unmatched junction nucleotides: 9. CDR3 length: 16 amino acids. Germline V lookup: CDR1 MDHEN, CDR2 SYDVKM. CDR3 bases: TGTGCCAGCAGTTCAGTAGCGGGAGGGCCCTTGTACGAGCAGTACTTC. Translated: CASSSVAGGPLYEQYF.

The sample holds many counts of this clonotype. CDR3 in amino acids: CASSRGLAGGVTDTQYF. The CDR3 coding sequence is TGTGCCAGCAGCCGTGGACTAGCGGGAGGGGTAACAGATACGCAGTATTTT. The genes are TRBV3-1 and TRBJ2-3; TRBD2 agrees at 15 bases. The ends lost 4 bases at V and 3 bases at J; junction bases unmatched: 5. Per germline, CDR1 LGHDT and CDR2 YNNKEL (reference sequence). The CDR3 contains 17 residues.

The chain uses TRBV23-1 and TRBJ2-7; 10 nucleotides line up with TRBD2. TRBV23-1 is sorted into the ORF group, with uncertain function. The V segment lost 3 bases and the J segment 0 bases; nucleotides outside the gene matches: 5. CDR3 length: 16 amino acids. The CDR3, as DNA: TGCGCCAGCAGTCAGGCCGGGACTAGCGACTCCTACGAGCAGTACTTC. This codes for CASSQAGTSDSYEQYF.

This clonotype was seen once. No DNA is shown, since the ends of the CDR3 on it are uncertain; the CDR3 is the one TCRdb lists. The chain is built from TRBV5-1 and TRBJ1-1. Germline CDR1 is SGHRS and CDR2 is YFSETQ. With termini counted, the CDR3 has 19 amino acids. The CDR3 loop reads CASSFYICSASQGRSEAFF.

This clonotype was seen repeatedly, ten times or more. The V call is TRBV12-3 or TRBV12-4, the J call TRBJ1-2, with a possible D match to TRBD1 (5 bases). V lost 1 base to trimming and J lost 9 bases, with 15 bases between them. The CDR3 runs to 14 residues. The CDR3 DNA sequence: TGTGCCAGCAGTTTAGGCGACAGAACTTCAAGCTACACCTTC. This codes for CASSLGDRTSSYTF.

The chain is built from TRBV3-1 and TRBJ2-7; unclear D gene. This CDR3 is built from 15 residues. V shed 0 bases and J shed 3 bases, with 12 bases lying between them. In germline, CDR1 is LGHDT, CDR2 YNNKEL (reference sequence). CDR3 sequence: CASSQELAQYYEQYF. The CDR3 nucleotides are TGTGCCAGCAGCCAAGAGCTGGCGCAGTACTACGAGCAGTACTTC.

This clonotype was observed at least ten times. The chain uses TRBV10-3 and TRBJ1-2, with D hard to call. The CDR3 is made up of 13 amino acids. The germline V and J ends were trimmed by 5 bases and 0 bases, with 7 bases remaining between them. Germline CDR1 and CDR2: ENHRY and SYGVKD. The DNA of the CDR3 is TGTGCCATCAGTCCAGACTCTAACTATGGCTACACCTTC. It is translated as CAISPDSNYGYTF.

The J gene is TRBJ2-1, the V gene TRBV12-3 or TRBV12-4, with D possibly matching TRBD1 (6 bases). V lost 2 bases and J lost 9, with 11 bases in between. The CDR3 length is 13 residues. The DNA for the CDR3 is TGTGCCAGCAGTTTATTCCAGGGGAGTGAGCAGTTCTTC. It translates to CASSLFQGSEQFF.

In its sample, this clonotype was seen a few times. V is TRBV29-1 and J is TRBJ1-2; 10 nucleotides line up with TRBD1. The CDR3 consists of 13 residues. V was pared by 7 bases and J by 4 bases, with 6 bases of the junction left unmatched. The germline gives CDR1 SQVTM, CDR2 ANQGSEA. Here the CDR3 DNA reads TGCAGCGCAAAGACAGGGGGCAGCTATGGCTACACCTTC. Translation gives CSAKTGGSYGYTF.

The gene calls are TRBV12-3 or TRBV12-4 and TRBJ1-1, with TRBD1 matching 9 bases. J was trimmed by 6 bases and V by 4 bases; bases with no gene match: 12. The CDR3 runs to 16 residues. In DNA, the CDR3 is TGTGCCAGCAGTTCCACTTTACAGGGGGCATTCGCTGAAGCTTTCTTT. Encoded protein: CASSSTLQGAFAEAFF.

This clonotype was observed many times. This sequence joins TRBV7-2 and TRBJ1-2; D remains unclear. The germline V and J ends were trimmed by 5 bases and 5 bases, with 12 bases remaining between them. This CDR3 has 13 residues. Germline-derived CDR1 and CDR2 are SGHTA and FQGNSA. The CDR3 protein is CASSPRVLYGYTF. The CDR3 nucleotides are TGTGCCAGCAGCCCCCGGGTCCTATATGGCTACACCTTC.

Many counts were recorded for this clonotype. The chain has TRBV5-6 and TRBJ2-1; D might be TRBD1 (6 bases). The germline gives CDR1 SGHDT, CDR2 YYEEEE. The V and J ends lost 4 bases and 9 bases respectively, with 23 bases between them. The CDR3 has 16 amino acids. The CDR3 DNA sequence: TGTGCCAGCAGCCGTCGCACCCAGGGGTCAGGAGGTGAGCAGTTCTTC. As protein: CASSRRTQGSGGEQFF.

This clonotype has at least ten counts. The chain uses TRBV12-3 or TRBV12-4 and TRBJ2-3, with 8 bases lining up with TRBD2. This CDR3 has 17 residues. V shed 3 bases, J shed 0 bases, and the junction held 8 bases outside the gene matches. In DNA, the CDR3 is TGTGCCAGCAGTTTGGGGTTAGCGGGATTTAGCACAGATACGCAGTATTTT. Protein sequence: CASSLGLAGFSTDTQYF.

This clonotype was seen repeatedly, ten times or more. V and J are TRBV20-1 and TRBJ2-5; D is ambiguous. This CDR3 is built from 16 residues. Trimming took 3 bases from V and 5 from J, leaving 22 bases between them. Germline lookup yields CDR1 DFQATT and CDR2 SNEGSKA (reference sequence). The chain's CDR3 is CSASRSGLRLGETQYF. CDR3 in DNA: TGCAGTGCTAGTCGCTCAGGATTAAGGCTAGGGGAGACCCAGTACTTC.

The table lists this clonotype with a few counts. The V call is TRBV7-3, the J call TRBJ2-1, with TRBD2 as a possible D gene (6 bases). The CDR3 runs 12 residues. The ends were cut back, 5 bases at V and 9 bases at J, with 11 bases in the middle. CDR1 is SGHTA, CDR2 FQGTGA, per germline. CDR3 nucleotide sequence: TGTGCCAGCAGCCCCGACGGGAGTGAGCAGTTCTTC. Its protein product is CASSPDGSEQFF.

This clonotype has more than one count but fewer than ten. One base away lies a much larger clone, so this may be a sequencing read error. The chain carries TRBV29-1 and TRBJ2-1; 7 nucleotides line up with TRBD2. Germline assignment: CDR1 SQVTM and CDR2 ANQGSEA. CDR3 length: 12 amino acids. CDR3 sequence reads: CSVGGGVNEQLF. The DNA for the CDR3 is TGCAGCGTTGGGGGGGGAGTTAATGAGCAGTTATTC.

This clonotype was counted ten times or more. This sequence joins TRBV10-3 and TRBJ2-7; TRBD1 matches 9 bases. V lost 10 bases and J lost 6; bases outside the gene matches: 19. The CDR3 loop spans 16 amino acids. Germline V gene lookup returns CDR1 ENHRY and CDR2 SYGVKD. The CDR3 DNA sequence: TGTGCCACTTCCCCTGTGGGGGGACAGGGTGCTATCGAGCAGTACTTC. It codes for CATSPVGGQGAIEQYF.

The CDR3, as DNA: TGCAGCGTTGATACTCTGGACATGCACGAGCAGTACTTC. It is translated as CSVDTLDMHEQYF. V is TRBV29-1 and J is TRBJ2-7, with a possible D match to TRBD1 (5 bases). This CDR3 has 13 amino acids. Per the germline V gene, CDR1 is SQVTM and CDR2 is ANQGSEA. The V end lost 3 bases, the J end lost 5 bases, and 14 bases lay between the germline ends.

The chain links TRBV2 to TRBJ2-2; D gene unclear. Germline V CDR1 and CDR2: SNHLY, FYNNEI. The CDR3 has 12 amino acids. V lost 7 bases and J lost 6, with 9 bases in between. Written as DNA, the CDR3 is TGTGCCAGCACCATCCCCCCCGGGGAGCTGTTTTTT. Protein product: CASTIPPGELFF.

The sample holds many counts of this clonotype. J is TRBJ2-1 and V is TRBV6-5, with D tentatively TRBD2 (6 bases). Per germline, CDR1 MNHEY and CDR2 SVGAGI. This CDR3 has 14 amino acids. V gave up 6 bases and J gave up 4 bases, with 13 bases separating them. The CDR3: CASRGISGYNEQFF. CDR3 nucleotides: TGTGCCAGCAGAGGGATTAGCGGTTACAATGAGCAGTTCTTC.

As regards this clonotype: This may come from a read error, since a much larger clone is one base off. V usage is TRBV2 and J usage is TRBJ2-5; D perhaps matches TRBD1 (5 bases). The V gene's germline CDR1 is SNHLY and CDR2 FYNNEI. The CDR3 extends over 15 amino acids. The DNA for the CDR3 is TGTGCCAACAGTGCCTTCCTTGGGGCAAAAGAGACCCAGTACTTC. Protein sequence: CANSAFLGAKETQYF.

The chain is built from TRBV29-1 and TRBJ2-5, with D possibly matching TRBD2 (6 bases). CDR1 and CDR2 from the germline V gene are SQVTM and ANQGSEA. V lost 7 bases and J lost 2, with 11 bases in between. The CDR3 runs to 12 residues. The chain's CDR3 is CSARAGQETQYF. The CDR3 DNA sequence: TGCAGCGCTCGGGCGGGACAAGAGACCCAGTACTTC.

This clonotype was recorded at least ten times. CDR3 protein: CASSFWDRGYTGELFF. The CDR3 DNA is TGTGCCAGCAGCTTTTGGGACAGGGGATACACCGGGGAGCTGTTTTTT. V and J are TRBV5-5 and TRBJ2-2; 10 nucleotides align to TRBD1. Germline values: CDR1 SGHKS, CDR2 YYEKEE (reference sequence). Unmatched junction bases numbered 4, after V lost 2 bases and J lost 3 bases. The CDR3 consists of 16 residues.

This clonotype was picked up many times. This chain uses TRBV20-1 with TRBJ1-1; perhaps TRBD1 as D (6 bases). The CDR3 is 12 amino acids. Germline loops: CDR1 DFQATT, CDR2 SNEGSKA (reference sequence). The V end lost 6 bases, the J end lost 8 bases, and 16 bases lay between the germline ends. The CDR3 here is CSAGGVGKEAFF. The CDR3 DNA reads TGCAGTGCAGGGGGGGTGGGGAAAGAAGCTTTCTTT.

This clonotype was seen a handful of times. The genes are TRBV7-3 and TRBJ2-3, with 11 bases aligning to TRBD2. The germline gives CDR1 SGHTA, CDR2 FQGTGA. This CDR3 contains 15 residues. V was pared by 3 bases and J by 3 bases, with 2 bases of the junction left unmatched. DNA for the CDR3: TGTGCCAGCAGCTTGACTAGCGGGATTACAGATACGCAGTATTTT. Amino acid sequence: CASSLTSGITDTQYF.

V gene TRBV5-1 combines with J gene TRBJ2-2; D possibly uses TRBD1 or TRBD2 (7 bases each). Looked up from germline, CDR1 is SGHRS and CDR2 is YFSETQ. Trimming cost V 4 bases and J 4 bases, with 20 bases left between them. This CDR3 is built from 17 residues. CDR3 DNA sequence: TGCGCCAGCAGCGCCGGGACAGCCCCGGGGGGCACCGGGGAGCTGTTTTTT. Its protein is CASSAGTAPGGTGELFF.

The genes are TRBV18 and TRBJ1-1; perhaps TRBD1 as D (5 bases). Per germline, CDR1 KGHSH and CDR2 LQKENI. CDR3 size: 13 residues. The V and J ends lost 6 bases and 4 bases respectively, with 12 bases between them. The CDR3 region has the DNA TGTGCCAGCTCCGAGGGGTCGGGCACTGAAGCTTTCTTT. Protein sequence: CASSEGSGTEAFF. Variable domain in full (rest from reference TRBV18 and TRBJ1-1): NAGVMQNPRHLVRRRGQEARLRCSPMKGHSHVYWYRQLPEEGLKFMVYLQKENIIDESGMPKERFSAEFPKEGPSILRIQQVVRGDSAAYFCASSEGSGTEAFFGQGTRLTVV.

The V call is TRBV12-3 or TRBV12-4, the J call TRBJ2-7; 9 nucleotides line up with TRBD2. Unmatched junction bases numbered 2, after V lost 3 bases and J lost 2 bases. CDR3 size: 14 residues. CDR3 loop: CASSFGGRAYEQYF. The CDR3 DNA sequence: TGTGCCAGCAGTTTCGGCGGGAGGGCCTACGAGCAGTACTTC.

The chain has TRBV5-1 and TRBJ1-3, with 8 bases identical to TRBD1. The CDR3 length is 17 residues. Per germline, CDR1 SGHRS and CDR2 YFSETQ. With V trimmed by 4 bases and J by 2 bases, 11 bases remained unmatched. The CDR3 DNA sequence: TGCGCCAGCAGCGGGACCTCAGGGGGCTTTACTGGAAACACCATATATTTT. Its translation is CASSGTSGGFTGNTIYF.